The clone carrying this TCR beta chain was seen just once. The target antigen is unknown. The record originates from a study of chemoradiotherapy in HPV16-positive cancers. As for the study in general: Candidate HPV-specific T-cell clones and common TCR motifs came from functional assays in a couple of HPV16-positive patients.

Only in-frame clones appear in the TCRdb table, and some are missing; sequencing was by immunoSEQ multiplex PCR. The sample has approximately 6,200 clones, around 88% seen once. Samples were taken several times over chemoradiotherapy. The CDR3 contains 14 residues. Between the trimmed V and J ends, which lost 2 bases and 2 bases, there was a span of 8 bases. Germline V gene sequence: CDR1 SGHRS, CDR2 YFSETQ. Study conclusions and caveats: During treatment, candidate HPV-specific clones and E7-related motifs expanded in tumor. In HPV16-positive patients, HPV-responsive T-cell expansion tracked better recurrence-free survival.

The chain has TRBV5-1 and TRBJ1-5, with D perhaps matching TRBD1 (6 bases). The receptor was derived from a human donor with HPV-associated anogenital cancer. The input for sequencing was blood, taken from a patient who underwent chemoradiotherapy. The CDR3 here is CASSFRGGNQPQHF. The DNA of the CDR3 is TGCGCCAGCAGCTTCAGGGGTGGCAATCAGCCCCAGCATTTT.